The present T cell receptor (beta chain) was sequenced within a study of tumor-infiltrating lymphocytes in oesophageal squamous cell carcinoma. One entry per CDR3 protein results from TCRdb running MiXCR on the PCR reads. The sample holds 20,000 to 25,000 distinct CDR3 sequences, about 35% seen once. The junction had 4 bases not matched to a gene; V was cut back by 4 bases and J by 3 bases. Germline V gene lookup returns CDR1 SGHVS and CDR2 FNYEAQ. The CDR3 covers 15 residues. This clonotype was seen a few times. The receptor comes from a male donor with esophageal squamous cell carcinoma. The sequenced material came from esophageal tumor tissue. This chain joins TRBV7-6 and TRBJ2-1, with 9 bases fitting TRBD1. DNA for the CDR3: TGTGCCAGCAGCTCGGGACAGGGAGACTACAATGAGCAGTTCTTC. It is translated as CASSSGQGDYNEQFF. Combining the CDR3 with reference TRBV7-6 and TRBJ2-1 gives the whole variable domain GAGVSQSPRYKVTKRGQDVALRCDPISGHVSLYWYRQALGQGPEFLTYFNYEAQQDKSGLPNDRFSAERPEGSISTLTIQRTEQRDSAMYRCASSSGQGDYNEQFFGPGTRLTVL.